Below, 6 T cell receptor beta chains from the same sample are listed, as sequenced in a study of cytotoxic CD8 clonotypes in ibrutinib-treated CLL. The repertoire was sequenced with immunoSEQ multiplex PCR; TCRdb's copy has only in-frame clones and lacks some. The data hold 150,000 to 200,000 clones, with roughly 80% observed a single time. Sequences were derived from PBMCs, sampled after 24 months of ibrutinib treatment. The receptors derive from a human donor with chronic lymphocytic leukemia.

This clone was seen only once. The J gene is TRBJ1-1, the V gene TRBV15; no firm D call. V dropped 1 base and J dropped 1 base, with 7 bases sitting between them. CDR1 is LNHNV and CDR2 is YYDKDF in the germline V gene (reference sequence). The CDR3 extends over 14 amino acids. CDR3 sequence reads: CATSRVNWNTEAFF. DNA for the CDR3: TGTGCCACCAGCAGAGTCAATTGGAACACTGAAGCTTTCTTT.

On this clone: Other nucleotide sequences from this sample produce the same CDR3. V gene TRBV9 combines with J gene TRBJ2-3; D remains unclear. Trimming stripped 0 bases from V and 0 bases from J, with 5 bases between. Germline CDR1 SGDLS, CDR2 YYNGEE. This CDR3 is 14 amino acids long. The CDR3, as DNA: TGTGCCAGCAGCGTAGTGGGGAGCACAGATACGCAGTATTTT. Translation gives CASSVVGSTDTQYF.

This chain joins TRBV19 and TRBJ1-1; 9 bases agree with TRBD1. The ends lost 7 bases at V and 2 bases at J; junction bases unmatched: 11. The CDR3 runs 16 residues. From germline, CDR1 is LNHDA and CDR2 SQIVND (reference sequence). CDR3 residues: CASNPGQGKVNTEAFF. DNA of the CDR3: TGTGCCAGTAACCCGGGACAGGGTAAGGTTAACACTGAAGCTTTCTTT.

The chain uses TRBV4-1 and TRBJ2-1; D is perhaps TRBD2 (6 bases). The V and J ends lost 3 bases and 2 bases respectively, with 8 bases between them. This CDR3 comprises 14 residues. In germline, CDR1 is MGHRA, CDR2 YSYEKL. CDR3 protein: CASSQAGPYNEQFF. CDR3 nucleotides: TGCGCCAGCAGCCAGGCGGGACCCTACAATGAGCAGTTCTTC.

The count of this clone is one. The CDR3 bases are TGTGCCAGCAGCCCCCAGCGGGGACCAGCCTACGAGCAGTACTTC. Its protein product is CASSPQRGPAYEQYF. This chain joins TRBV7-3 and TRBJ2-7; 7 bases are a match to TRBD2. CDR1 is SGHTA, CDR2 FQGTGA, per germline. The CDR3 is 15 amino acids. The J segment lost 2 bases and the V segment lost 5 bases, leaving 9 bases of the junction unmatched.

This chain joins TRBV19 and TRBJ2-7; tentatively, D is TRBD1 (5 bases). This CDR3 region has 15 residues. Germline CDR1 reads LNHDA; CDR2 reads SQIVND (reference sequence). V shed 5 bases and J shed 2 bases, with 16 bases lying between them. DNA of the CDR3: TGTGCCAGTAGTCCCAGGGTCAGACCACCCTACGAGCAGTACTTC. The encoded protein is CASSPRVRPPYEQYF.